The T cell receptor beta chain under discussion was sequenced for a study of response to subunit inactivated influenza vaccine. General study results and limits: After each seasonal influenza vaccination, few new T cells are recruited, the authors suggested.

With 2 bases removed from V and 5 bases from J, the gap between germline ends came to 15 bases. The CDR3 covers 15 residues. Germline V lookup: CDR1 SGHTA, CDR2 FQGNSA. MiXCR was run by TCRdb on the RT-PCR reads, yielding one entry per CDR3 protein. The table has 710,000 or so distinct CDR3 sequences, approximately 15% seen once. About this clonotype: The target antigen is unknown.

This clonotype originated in a man aged 45-65 years who received an inactivated influenza vaccine. V is TRBV7-2 and J is TRBJ2-5; the D gene could be TRBD1 or TRBD2 (6 bases each). Sequenced here: PBMCs from blood, sampled about 11 days after vaccination. This chain's CDR3 is CASSLLRGGRETQYF. The CDR3 DNA sequence: TGTGCCAGCAGCTTATTACGTGGGGGGCGGGAGACCCAGTACTTC.